The 6 T cell receptor beta chains given below trace back to one sample, sequenced in a study of blood T cell repertoires in COVID-19. Repertoires were generated with immunoSEQ multiplex PCR, while TCRdb's copy carries only in-frame clones and drops some. The data show roughly 100,000 clones, approximately 88% seen once. What was sequenced was peripheral blood. The receptors derive from a human donor in a cohort sampled during active COVID-19.

The chain joins TRBV10-3 to TRBJ1-1, with 7 nucleotides matching TRBD1. CDR1 and CDR2 from the germline V gene are ENHRY and SYGVKD. The CDR3 has 16 residues. J lost 8 bases, V lost 3 bases, and 15 bases had no gene match. CDR3 sequence reads: CAISEVVGRGSGEAFF. Here the CDR3 DNA reads TGTGCCATCAGTGAAGTCGTTGGCAGGGGGTCTGGGGAAGCTTTCTTT.

This clone has just one count. This chain joins TRBV5-6 and TRBJ2-1; D perhaps matches TRBD1 (5 bases). The V gene lost 3 bases and the J gene lost 6 bases, with 10 bases spanning the gap. The germline V gene has CDR1 SGHDT and CDR2 YYEEEE. This CDR3 has 13 residues. Written as DNA, the CDR3 is TGTGCCAGCAGCTACCCCCAGGGCAATGAGCAGTTCTTC. This sequence encodes CASSYPQGNEQFF.

The chain combines TRBV18 with TRBJ2-7; 7 bases map to TRBD1. Germline assignment: CDR1 KGHSH and CDR2 LQKENI. This CDR3 spans 12 amino acids. J gave up 4 bases and V 3 bases, and 0 bases lay outside the gene matches. CDR3 loop: CASSPDRYEQYF. DNA for the CDR3: TGTGCCAGCTCACCGGACAGGTACGAGCAGTACTTC.

The chain employs TRBV19 and TRBJ1-3, with D unresolved. Germline loops: CDR1 LNHDA, CDR2 SQIVND (reference sequence). The V gene lost 7 bases and the J gene lost 0 bases, with 13 bases spanning the gap. The CDR3 is 15 residues long. CDR3 sequence reads: CASTTNGLSGNTIYF. Written as DNA, the CDR3 is TGTGCCAGTACTACGAATGGACTCTCTGGAAACACCATATATTTT.

The chain employs TRBV6-2 or TRBV6-3 and TRBJ2-7; D might be TRBD1 (5 bases). CDR1 MNHEY and CDR2 SVGEGT come from the germline V gene. Trimming shortened V by 5 bases and J by 0 bases, and 14 bases separated the two germline ends. The CDR3 runs to 15 residues. The CDR3 bases are TGTGCCAGCAGTACCATCGGTCAGGGCTCCTACGAGCAGTACTTC. Encoded protein: CASSTIGQGSYEQYF.

The chain joins TRBV19 to TRBJ2-3; 8 bases are shared with TRBD2. CDR1 LNHDA and CDR2 SQIVND come from the germline V gene (reference sequence). The CDR3 is 16 residues long. The V gene end was trimmed by 1 base and the J gene end by 1 base; junction bases not matched to a gene: 4. The CDR3 here is CASSIAPRGGTDTQYF. The CDR3 DNA sequence: TGTGCCAGTAGTATAGCCCCGCGGGGGGGCACAGATACGCAGTATTTT.